The T cell receptor beta chain described here comes from a study of blood T cell repertoires in COVID-19. For the study at large: From the United States, Italy and Spain came samples of acute and convalescent COVID-19. PBMCs, B-cell-depleted T cells, or T cells provided the cDNA or gDNA that made up the material.

From germline, CDR1 is MNHNS and CDR2 SASEGT. The CDR3 is 12 amino acids. Between the trimmed V and J ends, which lost 8 bases and 2 bases, there was a span of 9 bases. In the source study's methods: Cell counts per sample came from amplifying reference gene primers. TCRdb keeps only in-frame clones here, not all; method: immunoSEQ multiplex PCR. D and trimming come from the DNA, and the V and J calls and clone size come from that table. This sample has roughly 200,000 clones, with roughly 78% found just once. The chain uses TRBV6-1 and TRBJ1-2; D possibly corresponds to TRBD1 (5 bases). Sequencing input: peripheral blood. The TCR was taken from a woman of 80 years or more with active or convalescent COVID-19. The CDR3, as DNA: TGTGCCAGCCTGGCAGGGAACTATGGCTACACCTTC. Translating it yields CASLAGNYGYTF.